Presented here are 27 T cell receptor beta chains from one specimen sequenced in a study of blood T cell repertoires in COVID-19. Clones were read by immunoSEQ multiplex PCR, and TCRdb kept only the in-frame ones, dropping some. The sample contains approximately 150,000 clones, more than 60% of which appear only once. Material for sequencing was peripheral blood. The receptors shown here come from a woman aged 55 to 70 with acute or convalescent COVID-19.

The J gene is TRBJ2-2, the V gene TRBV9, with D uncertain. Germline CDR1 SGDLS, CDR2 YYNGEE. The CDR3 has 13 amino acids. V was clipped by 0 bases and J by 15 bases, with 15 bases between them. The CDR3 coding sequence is TGTGCCAGCAGCGTAGGGCCCCATCCTCCGTTGTTTTTT. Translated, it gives CASSVGPHPPLFF.

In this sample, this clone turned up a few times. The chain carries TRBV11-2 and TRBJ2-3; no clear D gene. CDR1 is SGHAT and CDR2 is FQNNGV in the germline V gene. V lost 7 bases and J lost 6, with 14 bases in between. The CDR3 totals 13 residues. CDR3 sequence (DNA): TGTGCCAGCACTGATCATCTGGGCGATACGCAGTATTTT. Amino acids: CASTDHLGDTQYF.

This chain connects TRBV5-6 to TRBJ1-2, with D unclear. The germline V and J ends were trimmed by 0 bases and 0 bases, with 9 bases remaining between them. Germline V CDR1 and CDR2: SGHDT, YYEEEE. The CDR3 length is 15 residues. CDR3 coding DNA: TGTGCCAGCAGCTTGGTGGGCCCAGCTAACTATGGCTACACCTTC. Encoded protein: CASSLVGPANYGYTF.

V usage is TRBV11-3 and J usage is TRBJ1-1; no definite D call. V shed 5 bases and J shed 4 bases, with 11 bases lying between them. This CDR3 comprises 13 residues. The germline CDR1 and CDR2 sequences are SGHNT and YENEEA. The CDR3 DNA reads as TGTGCCAGCAGCCAAACTTCGGGCACTGAAGCTTTCTTT. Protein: CASSQTSGTEAFF.

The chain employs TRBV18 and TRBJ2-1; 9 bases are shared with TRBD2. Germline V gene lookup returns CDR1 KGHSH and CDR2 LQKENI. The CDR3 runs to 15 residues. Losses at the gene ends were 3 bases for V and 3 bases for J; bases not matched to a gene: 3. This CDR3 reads CASSPGLANYNEQFF. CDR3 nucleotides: TGTGCCAGCTCACCGGGACTAGCAAACTACAATGAGCAGTTCTTC.

CDR3 in DNA: TGTGCCACGAGGAGCGGGCCCACCTCCTACGAGCAGTACTTC. Encoded protein: CATRSGPTSYEQYF. The V and J genes are TRBV15 and TRBJ2-7; a possible D gene is TRBD2 (6 bases). The CDR3 spans 14 residues. The V gene's germline CDR1 is LNHNV and CDR2 YYDKDF (reference sequence). The V and J ends lost 9 bases and 0 bases respectively, with 15 bases between them.

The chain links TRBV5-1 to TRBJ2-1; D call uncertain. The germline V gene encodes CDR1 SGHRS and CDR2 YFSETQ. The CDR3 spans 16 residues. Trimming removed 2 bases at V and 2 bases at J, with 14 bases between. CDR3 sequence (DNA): TGCGCCAGCAGCTTAGTCGGCGGAACGGCCTACAATGAGCAGTTCTTC. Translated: CASSLVGGTAYNEQFF.

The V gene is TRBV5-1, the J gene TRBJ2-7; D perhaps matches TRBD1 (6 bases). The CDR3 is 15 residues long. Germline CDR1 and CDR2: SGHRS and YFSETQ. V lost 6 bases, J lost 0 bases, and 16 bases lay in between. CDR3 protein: CASTTGGQSSYEQYF. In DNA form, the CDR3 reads TGCGCCAGCACCACCGGAGGACAGAGCTCCTACGAGCAGTACTTC.

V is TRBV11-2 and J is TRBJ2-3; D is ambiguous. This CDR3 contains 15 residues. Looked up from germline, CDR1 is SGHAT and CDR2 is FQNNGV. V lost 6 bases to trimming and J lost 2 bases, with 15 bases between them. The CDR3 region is CASRVIGGITDTQYF. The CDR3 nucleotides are TGTGCCAGCAGAGTCATCGGCGGAATCACAGATACGCAGTATTTT.

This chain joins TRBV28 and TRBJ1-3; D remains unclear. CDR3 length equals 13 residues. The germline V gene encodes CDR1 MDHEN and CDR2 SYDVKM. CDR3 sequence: CGCGDSSGNTIYF. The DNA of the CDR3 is TGTGGCTGCGGGGATAGCTCTGGAAACACCATATATTTT.

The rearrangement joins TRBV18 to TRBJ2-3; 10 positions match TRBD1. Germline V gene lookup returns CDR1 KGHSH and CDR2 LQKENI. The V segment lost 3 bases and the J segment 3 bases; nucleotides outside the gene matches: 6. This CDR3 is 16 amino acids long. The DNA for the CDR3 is TGTGCCAGCTCACCCCTAGACAGGGGGCTTACAGATACGCAGTATTTT. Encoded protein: CASSPLDRGLTDTQYF.

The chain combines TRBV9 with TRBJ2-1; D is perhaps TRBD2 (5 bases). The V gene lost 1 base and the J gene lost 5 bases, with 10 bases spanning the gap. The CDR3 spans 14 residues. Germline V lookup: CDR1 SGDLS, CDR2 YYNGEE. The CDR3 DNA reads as TGTGCCAGCAGCGTAAGCGGATGGGACAATGAGCAGTTCTTC. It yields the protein CASSVSGWDNEQFF.

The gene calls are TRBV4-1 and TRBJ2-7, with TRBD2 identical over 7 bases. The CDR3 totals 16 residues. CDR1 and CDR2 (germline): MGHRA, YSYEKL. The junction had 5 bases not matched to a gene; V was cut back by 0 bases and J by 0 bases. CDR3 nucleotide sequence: TGCGCCAGCAGCCAAGATCGCCTAGCGGTCTCCTACGAGCAGTACTTC. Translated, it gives CASSQDRLAVSYEQYF.

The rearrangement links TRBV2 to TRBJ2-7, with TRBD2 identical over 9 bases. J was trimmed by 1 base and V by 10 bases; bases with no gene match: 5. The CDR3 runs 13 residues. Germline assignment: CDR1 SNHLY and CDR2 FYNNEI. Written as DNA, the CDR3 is TGTGCCAACCGACTAGCGGCATCCTACGAGCAGTACTTC. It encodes CANRLAASYEQYF.

The CDR3 protein is CASSLLRGAYGYTF. The CDR3 nucleotides read TGTGCCAGCAGCCTTCTCCGGGGGGCGTATGGCTACACCTTC. The chain recombines TRBV7-9 with TRBJ1-2, with D tentatively TRBD1 (6 bases). Trimming pared 5 bases from V and 5 bases from J, leaving 15 bases between. The CDR3 consists of 14 residues. CDR1 and CDR2 from the germline V gene are SEHNR and FQNEAQ (reference sequence). Variable domain in full (rest from reference TRBV7-9 and TRBJ1-2): DTGVSQNPRHKITKRGQNVTFRCDPISEHNRLYWYRQTLGQGPEFLTYFQNEAQLEKSRLLSDRFSAERPKGSFSTLEIQRTEQGDSAMYLCASSLLRGAYGYTFGSGTRLTVV.

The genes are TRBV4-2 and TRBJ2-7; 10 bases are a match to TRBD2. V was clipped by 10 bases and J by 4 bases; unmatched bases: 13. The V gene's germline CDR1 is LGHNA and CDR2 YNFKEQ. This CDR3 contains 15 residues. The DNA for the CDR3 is TGTGCCACCTCCATAGCGGGAGGCGGGACTTACGAGCAGTACTTC. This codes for CATSIAGGGTYEQYF.

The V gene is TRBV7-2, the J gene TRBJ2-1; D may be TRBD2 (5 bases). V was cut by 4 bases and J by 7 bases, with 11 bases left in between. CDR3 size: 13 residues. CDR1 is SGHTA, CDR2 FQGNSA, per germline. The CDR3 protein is CASSSQRGNEQFF. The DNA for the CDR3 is TGTGCCAGCAGCTCCCAAAGAGGGAATGAGCAGTTCTTC.

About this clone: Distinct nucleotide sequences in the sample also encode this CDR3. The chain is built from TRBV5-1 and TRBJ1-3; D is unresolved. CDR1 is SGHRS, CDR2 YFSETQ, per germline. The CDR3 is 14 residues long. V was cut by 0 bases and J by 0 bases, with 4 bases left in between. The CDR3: CASSLASSGNTIYF. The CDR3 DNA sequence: TGCGCCAGCAGCTTGGCTAGCTCTGGAAACACCATATATTTT.

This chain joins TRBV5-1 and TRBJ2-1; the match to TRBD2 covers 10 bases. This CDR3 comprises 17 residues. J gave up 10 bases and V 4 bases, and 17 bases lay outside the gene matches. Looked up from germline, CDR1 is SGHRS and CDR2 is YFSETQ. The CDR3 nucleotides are TGCGCCAGCAGCCCCCGAGCCACTAGCGGGACTACAGGGGAGCAGTTCTTC. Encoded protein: CASSPRATSGTTGEQFF.

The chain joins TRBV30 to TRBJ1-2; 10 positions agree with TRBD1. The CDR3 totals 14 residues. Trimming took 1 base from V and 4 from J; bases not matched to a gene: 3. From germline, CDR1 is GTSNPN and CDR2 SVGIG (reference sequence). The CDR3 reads CAWSGWDRGYGYTF. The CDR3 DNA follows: TGTGCCTGGAGTGGTTGGGACAGGGGCTATGGCTACACCTTC.

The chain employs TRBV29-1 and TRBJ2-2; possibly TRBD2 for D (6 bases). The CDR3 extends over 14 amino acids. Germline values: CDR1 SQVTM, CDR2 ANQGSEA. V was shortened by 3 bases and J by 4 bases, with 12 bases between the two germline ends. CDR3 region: CSVERGSGTGELFF. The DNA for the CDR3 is TGCAGCGTTGAGCGGGGTTCGGGCACCGGGGAGCTGTTTTTT.

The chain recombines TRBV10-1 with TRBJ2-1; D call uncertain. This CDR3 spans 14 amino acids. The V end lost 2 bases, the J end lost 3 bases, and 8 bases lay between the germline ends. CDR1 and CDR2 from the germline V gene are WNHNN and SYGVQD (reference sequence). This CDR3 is CASSEGRYYNEQFF. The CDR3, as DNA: TGCGCCAGCAGTGAGGGCCGTTACTACAATGAGCAGTTCTTC.

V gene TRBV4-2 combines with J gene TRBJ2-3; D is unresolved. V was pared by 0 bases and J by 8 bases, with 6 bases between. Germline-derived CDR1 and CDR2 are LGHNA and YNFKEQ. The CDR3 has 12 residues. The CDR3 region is CASSQEGVTQYF. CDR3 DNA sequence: TGTGCCAGCAGCCAAGAGGGCGTTACGCAGTATTTT.

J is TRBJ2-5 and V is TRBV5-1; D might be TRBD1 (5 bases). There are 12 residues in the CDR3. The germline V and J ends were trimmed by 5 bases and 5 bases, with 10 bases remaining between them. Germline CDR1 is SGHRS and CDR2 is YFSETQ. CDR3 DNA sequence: TGCGCCAGCAGAGGGGTGGGGGAGACCCAGTACTTC. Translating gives CASRGVGETQYF.

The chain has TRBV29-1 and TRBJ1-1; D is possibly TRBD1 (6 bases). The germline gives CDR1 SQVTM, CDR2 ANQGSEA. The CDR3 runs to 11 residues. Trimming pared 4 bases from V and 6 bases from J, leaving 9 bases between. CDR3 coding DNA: TGCAGCGTTGCCAGGGGCGCTGAAGCTTTCTTT. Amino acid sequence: CSVARGAEAFF. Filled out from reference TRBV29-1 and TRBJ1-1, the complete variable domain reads SAVISQKPSRDICQRGTSLTIQCQVDSQVTMMFWYRQQPGQSLTLIATANQGSEATYESGFVIDKFPISRPNLTFSTLTVSNMSPEDSSIYLCSVARGAEAFFGQGTRLTVV.

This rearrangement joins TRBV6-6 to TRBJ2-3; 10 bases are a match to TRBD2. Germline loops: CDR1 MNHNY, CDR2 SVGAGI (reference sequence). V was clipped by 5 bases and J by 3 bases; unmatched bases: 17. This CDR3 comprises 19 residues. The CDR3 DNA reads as TGTGCCAGCAGTCTCGGGACATCAAGCGGGAGGGTGAGGACAGATACGCAGTATTTT. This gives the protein CASSLGTSSGRVRTDTQYF.

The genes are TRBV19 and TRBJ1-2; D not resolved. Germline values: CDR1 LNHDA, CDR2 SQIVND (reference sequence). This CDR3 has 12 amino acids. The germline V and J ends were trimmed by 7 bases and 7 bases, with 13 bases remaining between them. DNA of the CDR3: TGTGCCAGTAACGCGGGGATCAGTGGCTACACCTTC. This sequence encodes CASNAGISGYTF.